These 25 T cell receptor beta chains were sequenced from one sample in a study of Graves' ophthalmopathy and Graves' hyperthyroidism. RNA transcripts provided the template for amplifying TCR beta CDR3 regions. HTBI-primed first-round RT-PCR preceded second-round multiplex PCR. Using its own MiXCR run on the multiplex PCR reads, TCRdb lists one record per CDR3 protein. The sample holds about 700,000 distinct CDR3 sequences, 40% seen once. The material sequenced was peripheral blood. All receptors come from an adult man with Graves' ophthalmopathy.

In its sample, this clonotype was seen many times. The chain is built from TRBV7-9 and TRBJ2-7, with no clear D. The CDR3 is 12 residues long. V dropped 5 bases and J dropped 7 bases, with 12 bases sitting between them. Per germline, CDR1 SEHNR and CDR2 FQNEAQ (reference sequence). CDR3 loop: CASSRILGEQYF. The CDR3 region has the DNA TGTGCCAGCAGCCGAATCTTGGGGGAGCAGTACTTC.

To note about this clonotype: A junction boundary mismatches the germline segment, possibly from a read error. The genes are TRBV2 and TRBJ1-1, with TRBD1 matching 10 bases. CDR1 and CDR2 (germline): SNHLY, FYNNEI. CDR3 length equals 14 residues. The CDR3 bases are TGTGCCAGCAGTGCGGGACAGGGGAACACTGAAGCTTCCTTT. It codes for CASSAGQGNTEASF.

The chain combines TRBV25-1 with TRBJ1-5; no firm D call. CDR1 and CDR2 (germline): MGHDK, SYGVNS. V dropped 6 bases and J dropped 0 bases, with 15 bases sitting between them. The CDR3 has 16 residues. CDR3 bases: TGTGCCAGCAGAGAGCAGGCGTCCTCTAGCAATCAGCCCCAGCATTTT. Amino acid sequence: CASREQASSSNQPQHF.

The CDR3 here is CASSQGIGGSTNEKLFF. CDR3 DNA sequence: TGCGCCAGCAGCCAAGGAATTGGTGGCTCAACTAATGAAAAACTGTTTTTT. This chain links TRBV4-3 with TRBJ1-4; no definite D call. V dropped 1 base and J dropped 0 bases, with 12 bases sitting between them. The CDR3 loop spans 17 amino acids. Germline-derived CDR1 and CDR2 are LGHNA and YSLEER.

With respect to this clonotype: A much more abundant neighbour one base away suggests this may be a read error. The V and J genes are TRBV7-2 and TRBJ2-5, with TRBD2 matching 15 bases. V dropped 3 bases and J dropped 2; count of bases not matched to a gene: 10. The length of the CDR3 is 19 residues. CDR1 and CDR2 (germline): SGHTA, FQGNSA. The CDR3 loop is CASSFLEGLAGGQQETQYF. CDR3 in DNA: TGTGCCAGCAGCTTTTTAGAGGGACTAGCGGGAGGCCAACAAGAGACCCAGTACTTC.

The gene calls are TRBV9 and TRBJ1-2; the D gene is possibly TRBD1 (6 bases). The CDR3 totals 14 residues. V gave up 3 bases and J gave up 3 bases, with 12 bases separating them. Germline-derived CDR1 and CDR2 are SGDLS and YYNGEE. The CDR3 coding sequence is TGTGCCAGCAGCGACGGACAGAGCCACTATGGCTACACCTTC. Protein sequence: CASSDGQSHYGYTF.

The CDR3 spells CASSERLQGQPNEKLFF. Here the CDR3 DNA reads TGTGCCAGCAGTGAGAGGTTGCAGGGGCAGCCTAATGAAAAACTGTTTTTT. The gene calls are TRBV25-1 and TRBJ1-4; TRBD1 might be the D (6 bases). Looked up from germline, CDR1 is MGHDK and CDR2 is SYGVNS. The CDR3 has 17 residues. The V gene lost 3 bases and the J gene lost 3 bases, with 17 bases spanning the gap.

A word on this clonotype: Being one base from a much bigger clone, this may be a read error. This chain joins TRBV20-1 and TRBJ1-5; D might be TRBD1 (5 bases). This CDR3 has 14 residues. Trimming stripped 3 bases from V and 7 bases from J, with 16 bases between. Germline CDR1 is DFQATT and CDR2 is SNEGSKA (reference sequence). In DNA, the CDR3 is TGCAGTGCTAGTGATCCGAGGGGAAAACAGCCCCAGCATTTT. Translation gives CSASDPRGKQPQHF.

This sequence joins TRBV10-2 and TRBJ2-7; D perhaps matches TRBD2 (6 bases). V gave up 7 bases and J gave up 0 bases, with 7 bases separating them. Looked up from germline, CDR1 is WSHSY and CDR2 is SAAADI. The CDR3 runs 12 residues. The CDR3 DNA follows: TGCGCCAGCACGACTAGCTCCTACGAGCAGTACTTC. Translated: CASTTSSYEQYF.

This chain connects TRBV10-3 to TRBJ2-7; D unclear. With 7 bases removed from V and 4 bases from J, the gap between germline ends came to 14 bases. Per the germline V gene, CDR1 is ENHRY and CDR2 is SYGVKD. This CDR3 has 13 amino acids. The CDR3 bases are TGTGCCATCACCCCCGGGCAGCATTACGAGCAGTACTTC. It encodes CAITPGQHYEQYF.

The chain couples TRBV7-9 to TRBJ2-7; tentatively, D is TRBD1 (6 bases). The germline V gene has CDR1 SEHNR and CDR2 FQNEAQ (reference sequence). V was clipped by 5 bases and J by 3 bases, with 17 bases between them. CDR3 length: 15 residues. CDR3 amino acids: CASSPSPGTLYEQYF. The DNA of the CDR3 is TGTGCCAGCAGCCCGAGCCCAGGGACACTCTACGAGCAGTACTTC.

V is TRBV12-3 or TRBV12-4 and J is TRBJ1-4, with D possibly being TRBD1 (6 bases). The CDR3 is made up of 15 amino acids. Trimming took off 6 bases at V and 4 bases at J, with 15 bases between the two ends. CDR3 in amino acids: CASRISGAGNEKLFF. CDR3 in DNA: TGTGCCAGCAGAATCTCAGGGGCCGGTAATGAAAAACTGTTTTTT.

There are many counts of this clonotype. The chain carries TRBV7-9 and TRBJ2-5; 7 nucleotides agree with TRBD2. The CDR3 extends over 14 amino acids. Trimming at V came to 8 bases and at J to 3 bases, leaving 9 bases not matched to a gene. The germline V gene has CDR1 SEHNR and CDR2 FQNEAQ (reference sequence). The CDR3 region has the DNA TGTGCCAGCCGAACGGTGGGGGGGAAAGAGACCCAGTACTTC. Encoded protein: CASRTVGGKETQYF.

This clonotype was counted many times. The chain recombines TRBV19 with TRBJ1-2; 7 bases align to TRBD1. CDR1 is LNHDA and CDR2 is SQIVND in the germline V gene (reference sequence). The CDR3 is made up of 12 amino acids. V gave up 10 bases and J gave up 10 bases; unmatched junction bases: 12. CDR3 region: CATKGDRADYTF. The CDR3 nucleotides are TGTGCCACGAAGGGAGACAGGGCCGACTACACCTTC.

On this clonotype itself: The junction and the germline gene differ at one end; a read error may be behind it. The genes are TRBV7-2 and TRBJ1-1; D possibly corresponds to TRBD1 (6 bases). The germline CDR1 and CDR2 sequences are SGHTA and FQGNSA. The CDR3 is made up of 16 amino acids. The chain's CDR3 is CASRMGGAGAHTEAFF. CDR3 nucleotide sequence: TGCGCCAGCAGGATGGGGGGGGCAGGGGCTCACACTGAAGCTTTCTTT.

The V gene is TRBV19, the J gene TRBJ1-5, with TRBD1 matching 7 bases. Germline-derived CDR1 and CDR2 are LNHDA and SQIVND (reference sequence). The CDR3 spans 14 residues. J lost 3 bases, V lost 4 bases, and 3 bases had no gene match. The CDR3 spells CASSTDRYNQPQHF. Written as DNA, the CDR3 is TGTGCCAGTAGTACGGACAGGTACAATCAGCCCCAGCATTTT.

This chain joins TRBV24-1 and TRBJ1-2; no clear D gene. The length of the CDR3 is 12 residues. Germline V gene data show CDR1 as KGHDR and CDR2 as SFDVKD. The V gene lost 7 bases and the J gene lost 2 bases, with 7 bases spanning the gap. In DNA form, the CDR3 reads TGTGCCACCAGCGGACGGAACTATGGCTACACCTTC. Amino acid sequence: CATSGRNYGYTF.

This clonotype appeared a few times. The chain recombines TRBV20-1 with TRBJ1-2, with D hard to call. Trimming pared 0 bases from V and 4 bases from J, leaving 18 bases between. This CDR3 contains 16 residues. Germline CDR1 is DFQATT and CDR2 is SNEGSKA (reference sequence). The CDR3 spells CSARDHPSFSIYGYTF. In DNA, the CDR3 is TGCAGTGCTAGAGATCACCCTTCCTTCTCTATCTATGGCTACACCTTC.

The V and J genes are TRBV11-2 and TRBJ2-7, with D possibly TRBD1 on 5 matching bases. Between the trimmed V and J ends, which lost 5 bases and 3 bases, there was a span of 17 bases. The CDR3 has 15 amino acids. The V gene's germline CDR1 is SGHAT and CDR2 FQNNGV. This CDR3 is CASSPGGVRDYEQYF. The CDR3 coding sequence is TGTGCCAGCAGCCCCGGTGGTGTCAGGGACTACGAGCAGTACTTC. Variable domain in full (rest from reference TRBV11-2 and TRBJ2-7): EAGVAQSPRYKIIEKRQSVAFWCNPISGHATLYWYQQILGQGPKLLIQFQNNGVVDDSQLPKDRFSAERLKGVDSTLKIQPAKLEDSAVYLCASSPGGVRDYEQYFGPGTRLTVT.

This clonotype was detected many times. The chain is built from TRBV7-3 and TRBJ1-6, with a possible D match to TRBD1 (5 bases). Germline CDR1 reads SGHTA; CDR2 reads FQGTGA. Trimming cost V 1 base and J 10 bases, with 8 bases left between them. The CDR3 contains 13 residues. In DNA, the CDR3 is TGTGCCAGCAGCTTAAATCAGGGCTCACCCCTCCACTTT. It translates to CASSLNQGSPLHF.

The chain is built from TRBV25-1 and TRBJ2-2, with 7 bases lining up with TRBD1. CDR1 and CDR2 (germline): MGHDK, SYGVNS. The CDR3 is 16 amino acids. Trimming removed 7 bases from V and 1 base from J; junction bases left unmatched: 9. CDR3 in DNA: TGTGCCAGCAACGAAAACAGGGGTCTGAACACCGGGGAGCTGTTTTTT. It yields the protein CASNENRGLNTGELFF.

This clonotype was counted a single time. Just one base apart from a much larger clone, this may be a read error. V gene TRBV7-2 combines with J gene TRBJ2-7; 7 bases line up with TRBD1. V trimming: 1 base; J trimming: 8 bases; junction bases outside the gene matches: 8. The CDR3 totals 14 residues. CDR1 is SGHTA and CDR2 is FQGNSA in the germline V gene. Written as DNA, the CDR3 is TGTGCCAGCAGCTTAGTGGCCCGACAGGGACAGCAGTACGTC. This encodes CASSLVARQGQQYV.

In this sample, this clonotype turned up once. The rearrangement links TRBV25-1 to TRBJ2-7; maybe TRBD2 (6 bases). Trimming stripped 8 bases from V and 4 bases from J, with 24 bases between. In germline, CDR1 is MGHDK, CDR2 SYGVNS. There are 16 residues in the CDR3. The CDR3 nucleotides are TGTGCCAGCTTAGGGGACCCTACGGCGGGAATTTACGAGCAGTACTTC. It encodes CASLGDPTAGIYEQYF.

Concerning this clonotype: One end of the junction does not line up with germline, which may come from a read error. The rearrangement links TRBV7-9 to TRBJ2-5; D may be TRBD1 (6 bases). The CDR3 totals 14 residues. CDR1 and CDR2 (germline): SEHNR, FQNEAQ (reference sequence). The CDR3 here is CASSQGGSAETQYF. CDR3 in DNA: TGCGCCAGCAGCCAAGGGGGTAGCGCAGAGACCCAGTACTTC.

The CDR3 coding sequence is TGCGCCAGCAGCTTCCTAGGTCAACGAGACACTGAAGCTTTCTTT. Its protein is CASSFLGQRDTEAFF. The chain has TRBV5-1 and TRBJ1-1; D gene ambiguous. V was pared by 2 bases and J by 3 bases, with 14 bases between. This CDR3 has 15 residues. Germline loops: CDR1 SGHRS, CDR2 YFSETQ.